The T cell receptor (beta chain) described here comes from a study of cytomegalovirus exposure and HLA in healthy donors. The PCR had 60 Vbeta and 13 Jbeta primers. TCRdb keeps only in-frame clones here, not all; method: immunoSEQ multiplex PCR. The sample lists about 120,000 clones; approximately 76% were seen once. CDR1 and CDR2 from the germline V gene are SGHTA and FQGTGA. The CDR3 is made up of 14 amino acids. V lost 0 bases to trimming and J lost 5 bases, with 10 bases between them. Findings and caveats of the study: Testing in vitro showed three CMV-associated chains specific for CMV antigens.

This clone has a single count. What it recognizes is unknown. V usage is TRBV7-3 and J usage is TRBJ2-5, with D unresolved. This TCR came from a man between 60 and 75 years old in good health and CMV-seropositive. The material sequenced was PBMCs. The DNA for the CDR3 is TGTGCCAGCAGCTTAACAAGGCAGGCGGAGACCCAGTACTTC. Translated: CASSLTRQAETQYF.